Following are 12 T cell receptor beta chains from one sample sequenced in a study of metastatic and nonmetastatic thyroid tumors. With MiXCR, TCRdb called clones anew from the PCR reads. The sample comprises under 20,000 clones, 30% to 40% of which are singletons, and 17% rests with the top ten. All patients were treatment-naive before thyroid surgery. Input material: tumor tissue. These receptors were obtained from a female donor with papillary thyroid cancer or a benign thyroid nodule (not recorded which). Some clones in this sample may be carry-over from other donors' samples.

The chain joins TRBV27 to TRBJ2-1, with D perhaps given as TRBD1 or TRBD2 (5 bases each). Germline CDR1 MNHEY, CDR2 SMNVEV (reference sequence). Trimming left V 10 bases short and J 9 bases short, with 19 bases between. The CDR3 covers 13 residues. Here the CDR3 reads CAIGFWDLGEQFF. As DNA, the CDR3 is TGTGCCATCGGTTTTTGGGACCTTGGTGAGCAGTTCTTC.

The rearrangement links TRBV7-3 to TRBJ1-1; D unclear. CDR3 length: 14 residues. V lost 5 bases, J lost 5 bases, and 15 bases lay in between. The germline V gene encodes CDR1 SGHTA and CDR2 FQGTGA. Written as DNA, the CDR3 is TGTGCCAGCAGCCATTTTCCGGGTGTTACTGAAGCTTTCTTT. This translates into CASSHFPGVTEAFF. Full variable domain (remainder filled in from reference TRBV7-3 and TRBJ1-1): GAGVSQTPSNKVTEKGKYVELRCDPISGHTALYWYRQSLGQGPEFLIYFQGTGAADDSGLPNDRFFAVRPEGSVSTLKIQRTERGDSAVYLCASSHFPGVTEAFFGQGTRLTVV.

This clone was counted ten times or more. The DNA of the CDR3 is TGCGCCAGCAGCCCGACTAGCGGGAGGGTCGAGCAGTACTTC. Translating gives CASSPTSGRVEQYF. This sequence joins TRBV4-1 and TRBJ2-7; TRBD2 aligns across 14 bases. V was clipped by 4 bases and J by 6 bases; unmatched bases: 2. The CDR3 spans 14 residues. The germline CDR1 and CDR2 sequences are MGHRA and YSYEKL.

This clone was seen ten or more times. The CDR3 loop is CASSLDGDIQYF. Written as DNA, the CDR3 is TGTGCCAGCAGCTTGGATGGGGACATTCAGTACTTC. The chain carries TRBV5-4 and TRBJ2-4; D is uncertain. There are 12 residues in the CDR3. With 0 bases removed from V and 8 bases from J, the gap between germline ends came to 6 bases. Per germline, CDR1 SGHNT and CDR2 YYREEE (reference sequence).

The chain is built from TRBV12-3 or TRBV12-4 and TRBJ1-6, with 9 bases aligning to TRBD1. This CDR3 region has 14 residues. Trimming removed 2 bases from V and 10 bases from J; junction bases left unmatched: 3. The CDR3 bases are TGTGCCAGCAGTTTAACAGGGGGCGTCTCACCCCTCCACTTT. The encoded protein is CASSLTGGVSPLHF.

This clone has just a few counts. This rearrangement joins TRBV2 to TRBJ1-4; 8 bases map to TRBD1. The trim removed 10 bases at V and 8 bases at J, leaving 6 bases unmatched. Germline V gives CDR1 SNHLY, CDR2 FYNNEI. This CDR3 is built from 12 residues. Here the CDR3 reads CATQGAGEKLFF. The CDR3 DNA follows: TGTGCCACTCAGGGGGCGGGGGAAAAACTGTTTTTT.

The V and J genes are TRBV18 and TRBJ2-3, with unresolved D. The CDR3 extends over 14 amino acids. Germline CDR1 and CDR2: KGHSH and LQKENI. V was shortened by 3 bases and J by 2 bases, with 9 bases between the two germline ends. The CDR3 spells CASSPDGPTDTQYF. The DNA of the CDR3 is TGTGCCAGCTCACCGGACGGCCCCACAGATACGCAGTATTTT.

This clone is judged medium-sized. The V and J genes are TRBV6-1 and TRBJ2-2; 9 bases agree with TRBD2. This CDR3 has 16 amino acids. V lost 4 bases to trimming and J lost 4 bases; unmatched junction nucleotides: 7. Looked up from germline, CDR1 is MNHNS and CDR2 is SASEGT. The CDR3 DNA follows: TGTGCCAGCAGTGCCTCCTTTAGCGGGGGCACCGGGGAGCTGTTTTTT. Translation: CASSASFSGGTGELFF.

V and J are TRBV14 and TRBJ1-3, with D uncertain. The V and J ends lost 0 bases and 3 bases respectively, with 3 bases between them. Germline V lookup: CDR1 SGHDN, CDR2 FVKESK. The CDR3 has 13 residues. Written as DNA, the CDR3 is TGTGCCAGCAGCCAAGATCGTGGAAACACCATATATTTT. Amino acids: CASSQDRGNTIYF.

V gene TRBV10-3 combines with J gene TRBJ2-6; D uncertain. Trimming stripped 8 bases from V and 4 bases from J, with 12 bases between. Looked up from germline, CDR1 is ENHRY and CDR2 is SYGVKD. CDR3 size: 14 residues. This CDR3 is CAISGIWGANVLTF. The DNA for the CDR3 is TGTGCCATCTCCGGAATCTGGGGGGCCAACGTCCTGACTTTC.

In this sample, this clone turned up a few times. V is TRBV28 and J is TRBJ2-7; TRBD2 matches 8 bases. This CDR3 spans 14 amino acids. Germline CDR1 is MDHEN and CDR2 is SYDVKM. Losses at the gene ends were 7 bases for V and 5 bases for J; bases not matched to a gene: 10. CDR3: CASMTSEMSHEQYF. CDR3 DNA sequence: TGTGCCAGCATGACTAGCGAGATGTCCCACGAGCAGTACTTC.

The rearrangement joins TRBV6-5 to TRBJ1-4, with D unclear. Germline CDR1 reads MNHEY; CDR2 reads SVGAGI. This CDR3 region has 13 residues. Trimming stripped 7 bases from V and 4 bases from J, with 10 bases between. In DNA, the CDR3 is TGTGCCAGCAACTATACAGATAATGAAAAACTGTTTTTT. Amino acids: CASNYTDNEKLFF.